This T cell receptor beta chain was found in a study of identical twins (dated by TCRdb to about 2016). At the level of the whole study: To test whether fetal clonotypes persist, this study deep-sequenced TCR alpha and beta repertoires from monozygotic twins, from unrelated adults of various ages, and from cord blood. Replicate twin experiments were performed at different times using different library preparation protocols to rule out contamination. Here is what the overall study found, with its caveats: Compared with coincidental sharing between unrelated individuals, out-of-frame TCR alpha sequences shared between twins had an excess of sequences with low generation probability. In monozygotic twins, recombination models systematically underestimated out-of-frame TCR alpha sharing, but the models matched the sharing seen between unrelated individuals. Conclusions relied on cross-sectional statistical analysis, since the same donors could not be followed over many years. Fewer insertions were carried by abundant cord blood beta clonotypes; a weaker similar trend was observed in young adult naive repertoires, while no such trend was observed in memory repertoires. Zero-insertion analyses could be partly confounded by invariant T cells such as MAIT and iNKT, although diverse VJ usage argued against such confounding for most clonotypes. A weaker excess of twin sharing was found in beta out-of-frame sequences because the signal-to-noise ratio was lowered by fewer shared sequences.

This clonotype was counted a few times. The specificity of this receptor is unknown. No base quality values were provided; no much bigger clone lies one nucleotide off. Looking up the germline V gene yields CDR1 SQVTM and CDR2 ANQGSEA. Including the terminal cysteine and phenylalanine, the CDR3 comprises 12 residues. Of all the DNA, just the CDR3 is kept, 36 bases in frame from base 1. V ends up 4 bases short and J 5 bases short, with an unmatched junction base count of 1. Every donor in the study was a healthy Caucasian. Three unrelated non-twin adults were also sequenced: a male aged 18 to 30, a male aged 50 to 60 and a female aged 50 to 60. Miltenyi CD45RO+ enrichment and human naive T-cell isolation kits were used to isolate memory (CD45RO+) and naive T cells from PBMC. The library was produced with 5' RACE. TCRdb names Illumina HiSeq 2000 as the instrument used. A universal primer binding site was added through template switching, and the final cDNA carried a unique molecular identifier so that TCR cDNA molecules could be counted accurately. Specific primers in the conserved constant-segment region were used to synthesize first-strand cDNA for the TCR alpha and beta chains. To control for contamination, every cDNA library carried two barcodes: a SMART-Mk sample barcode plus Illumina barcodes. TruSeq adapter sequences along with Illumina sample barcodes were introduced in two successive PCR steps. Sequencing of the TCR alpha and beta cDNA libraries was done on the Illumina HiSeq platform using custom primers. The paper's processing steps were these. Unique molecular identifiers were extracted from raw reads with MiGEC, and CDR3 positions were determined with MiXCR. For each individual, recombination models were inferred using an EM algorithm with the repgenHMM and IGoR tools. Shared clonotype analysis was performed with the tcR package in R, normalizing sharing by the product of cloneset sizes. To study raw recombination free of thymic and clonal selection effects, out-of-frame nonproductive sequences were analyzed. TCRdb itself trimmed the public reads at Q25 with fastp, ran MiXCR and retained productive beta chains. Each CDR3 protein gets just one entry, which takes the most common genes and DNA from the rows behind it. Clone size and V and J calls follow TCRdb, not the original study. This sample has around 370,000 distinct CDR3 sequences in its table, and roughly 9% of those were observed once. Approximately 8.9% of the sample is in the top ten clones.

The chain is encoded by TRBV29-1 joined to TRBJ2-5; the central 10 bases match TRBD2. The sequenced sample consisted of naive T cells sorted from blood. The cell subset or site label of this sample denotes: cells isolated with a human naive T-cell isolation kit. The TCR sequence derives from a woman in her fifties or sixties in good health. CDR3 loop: CSVAAGGETQYF. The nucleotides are TGCAGCGTTGCAGCGGGAGGGGAGACCCAGTACTTC.